Shown below are 5 T cell receptor beta chains from a single sample sequenced in a study of blood T cell repertoires in COVID-19. The assay was immunoSEQ multiplex PCR, and TCRdb's table has in-frame clones only and misses some. The top ten hold 3.5% to 4% of the sample, which has around 300,000 clones, 88% seen once. Sample: peripheral blood. The receptors derive from a woman between 45 and 65 years old with active or convalescent COVID-19.

The chain couples TRBV4-1 to TRBJ1-4; D is perhaps TRBD1 (5 bases). The CDR3 is made up of 13 amino acids. V gave up 3 bases and J gave up 7 bases, with 9 bases separating them. Germline-derived CDR1 and CDR2 are MGHRA and YSYEKL. The CDR3 is CASSHRVTEKLFF. CDR3 bases: TGCGCCAGCAGCCACAGGGTCACTGAAAAACTGTTTTTT.

The chain links TRBV7-2 to TRBJ2-3; 14 positions agree with TRBD2. The trim removed 5 bases at V and 8 bases at J, leaving 9 bases unmatched. The CDR3 runs to 16 residues. Germline V lookup: CDR1 SGHTA, CDR2 FQGNSA. DNA of the CDR3: TGTGCCAGCAGCCGCGGACTAGCGGGAGGACTCGGTACGCAGTATTTT. Translated, it gives CASSRGLAGGLGTQYF.

The genes are TRBV7-2 and TRBJ1-1; D gene ambiguous. Trimming pared 3 bases from V and 6 bases from J, leaving 14 bases between. CDR1 SGHTA and CDR2 FQGNSA come from the germline V gene. This CDR3 contains 14 residues. The CDR3 is CASSFSYGDPEAFF. The CDR3 coding sequence is TGTGCCAGCAGCTTCTCCTATGGAGACCCTGAAGCTTTCTTT.

In regard to this clone: This specimen includes other DNA sequences encoding the same CDR3. The chain has TRBV19 and TRBJ2-5; a possible D gene is TRBD2 (5 bases). This CDR3 is built from 14 residues. The germline V gene has CDR1 LNHDA and CDR2 SQIVND (reference sequence). The V end lost 5 bases, the J end lost 1 base, and 11 bases lay between the germline ends. The CDR3 is CASSVQDSQETQYF. DNA for the CDR3: TGTGCCAGTAGTGTCCAGGACTCCCAAGAGACCCAGTACTTC.

The chain joins TRBV30 to TRBJ1-1; D gene uncertain. Germline CDR1 reads GTSNPN; CDR2 reads SVGIG (reference sequence). The V end was cut by 0 bases, the J end by 3 bases, with 17 bases between. The CDR3 is 16 amino acids. The DNA for the CDR3 is TGTGCCTGGAGTGTATCGAAGCGAAGGTTTGACACTGAAGCTTTCTTT. Translating gives CAWSVSKRRFDTEAFF.